Listed below are T cell receptor beta chains from one sample, sequenced in a study of cytomegalovirus exposure and HLA in healthy donors. TCRdb's table, derived via immunoSEQ multiplex PCR, lists solely in-frame clones and lacks some. This listing includes tens of thousands of clones. Sequences were obtained from PBMCs. These TCRs come from a female donor in good health and CMV-seropositive. The CDR3 runs from the conserved cysteine through the conserved F or W. The order of the fields is J gene, V gene, D gene, CDR3 DNA, CDR3 protein. D genes are given only for firm matches.

J: TRBJ1-6
V: TRBV7-3
D: .
DNA: TGTGCCAGCAGCTTAAGGGGGGACTCCTATAATTCACCCCTCCACTTT
CDR3: CASSLRGDSYNSPLHF

J: TRBJ1-2
V: TRBV19
D: .
DNA: TGTGCCAGTACCCAAAGATCGGGCGGGGTAGGGGCCTATGGCTACACCTTC
CDR3: CASTQRSGGVGAYGYTF

J: TRBJ2-7
V: TRBV27
D: .
DNA: TGTGCCAGCGGGGAGGAGGGAAGCTACGAGCAGTACTTC
CDR3: CASGEEGSYEQYF

J: TRBJ2-3
V: TRBV4-2
D: TRBD2
DNA: TGTGCCAGCAGCCAAGAACTAGCGGGATTTAGCACAGATACGCAGTATTTT
CDR3: CASSQELAGFSTDTQYF

J: TRBJ2-1
V: TRBV28
D: TRBD2
DNA: TGTGCCAGCAGTCCTCTGGGACTAGCGGGTTCACAGCAGTTCTTC
CDR3: CASSPLGLAGSQQFF

J: TRBJ1-2
V: TRBV18
D: .
DNA: TGTGCCAGCTCACCACAGGGGGTCCCTATTGGCTACACCTTC
CDR3: CASSPQGVPIGYTF

J: TRBJ1-1
V: TRBV4-1
D: .
DNA: TGCGCCAGCAGCCAGACCCCGCAGGTCAACACTGAAGCTTTCTTT
CDR3: CASSQTPQVNTEAFF

J: TRBJ2-7
V: TRBV10-3
D: .
DNA: TGTGCCACCGCAACAGAATACGAGCAGTACTTC
CDR3: CATATEYEQYF

J: TRBJ2-6
V: TRBV19
D: .
DNA: TGTGCCAGTACCTCCGGGTCCTCTGGGGCCAACGTCCTGACTTTC
CDR3: CASTSGSSGANVLTF

J: TRBJ2-3
V: TRBV28
D: TRBD2
DNA: TGTGCCAGCAGTTCGAGGACTAGCGGGAGCCGAAATACGCAGTATTTT
CDR3: CASSSRTSGSRNTQYF

J: TRBJ2-7
V: TRBV7-9
D: TRBD1
DNA: TGTGCCAGCAGCATAAGACAGGGGAACTTTGTCCCCTACGAGCAGTACTTC
CDR3: CASSIRQGNFVPYEQYF

J: TRBJ1-2
V: TRBV6-1
D: TRBD1
DNA: TGTGCCAGCAGTGTACAGGGGCCATATGGCTACACCTTC
CDR3: CASSVQGPYGYTF

J: TRBJ2-5
V: TRBV5-4
D: .
DNA: TGTGCCAGCAGCCGTGAGGGCACCTCGGGGACCCAGTACTTC
CDR3: CASSREGTSGTQYF

J: TRBJ1-2
V: TRBV4-3
D: .
DNA: TGCGCCAGCAGCCAAGATACAGGAATATATGGCTACACCTTC
CDR3: CASSQDTGIYGYTF

J: TRBJ1-1
V: TRBV5-1
D: .
DNA: TGCGCCAGCAGCTTGCAGGGGAGCATGAACACTGAAGCTTTCTTT
CDR3: CASSLQGSMNTEAFF

J: TRBJ2-3
V: TRBV5-1
D: TRBD2
DNA: TGCGCCAGCACGCCCCAGACTAGCGGGGGGTTCACAGATACGCAGTATTTT
CDR3: CASTPQTSGGFTDTQYF

J: TRBJ1-4
V: TRBV7-6
D: .
DNA: TGTGCCAGCAGCTTAAGGTCGGGAGCAACTAATGAAAAACTGTTTTTT
CDR3: CASSLRSGATNEKLFF

J: TRBJ1-2
V: TRBV19
D: TRBD1
DNA: TGTGCCAGTAGTCCGGGACAGGGGATCGACTATGGCTACACCTTC
CDR3: CASSPGQGIDYGYTF

J: TRBJ2-7
V: TRBV6-1
D: .
DNA: TGTGCCAGCAGAGACCGAGAGGGTCGGTACGAGCAGTACTTC
CDR3: CASRDREGRYEQYF

J: TRBJ1-2
V: TRBV4-3
D: .
DNA: TGCGCCAGCAGCCAAGACCACGGTGTTAACTATGGCTACACCTTC
CDR3: CASSQDHGVNYGYTF

J: TRBJ2-5
V: TRBV5-1
D: TRBD1
DNA: TGCGCCAGCAGCTTTAGCGGACAGGGAGGAAGAGAGACCCAGTACTTC
CDR3: CASSFSGQGGRETQYF

J: TRBJ2-1
V: TRBV19
D: .
DNA: TGTGCCAGTAGTATGAGAAGGGGCAATGAGCAGTTCTTC
CDR3: CASSMRRGNEQFF

J: TRBJ1-2
V: TRBV6-1
D: .
DNA: TGTGCCAGCAGTGAAGGTCAGGGGATGGTCTATGGCTACACCTTC
CDR3: CASSEGQGMVYGYTF

J: TRBJ2-1
V: TRBV7-9
D: .
DNA: TGTGCCAGCAGCTTAGCGCACGGTGAGCAGTTCTTC
CDR3: CASSLAHGEQFF

J: TRBJ2-5
V: TRBV10-3
D: .
DNA: TGTGCCATCAGCCCCGGACTTACTCAAGAGACCCAGTACTTC
CDR3: CAISPGLTQETQYF

J: TRBJ1-2
V: TRBV7-2
D: .
DNA: TGTGCCAGCAGCTTAGGTATGGTGGCCCTAGGATCAGGCTACACCTTC
CDR3: CASSLGMVALGSGYTF

J: TRBJ2-5
V: TRBV9
D: .
DNA: TGTGCCAGCAGCCCCCGGGGAGGTCGGGAGACCCAGTACTTC
CDR3: CASSPRGGRETQYF

J: TRBJ1-2
V: TRBV5-6
D: TRBD1
DNA: TGTGCCAGCAGCATCGGGACAGTTAATAACTATGGCTACACCTTC
CDR3: CASSIGTVNNYGYTF

J: TRBJ1-2
V: TRBV6-1
D: .
DNA: TGTGCCAGCAGTGAAAGACAGGCCCTTAACTATGGCTACACCTTC
CDR3: CASSERQALNYGYTF

J: TRBJ2-2
V: TRBV11-2
D: .
DNA: TGTGCCAGCAGCTTAAACCCCTCCGGCGGGGAGCTGTTTTTT
CDR3: CASSLNPSGGELFF

J: TRBJ1-2
V: TRBV6-5
D: .
DNA: TGTGCCAGCAGTTACTCGAGGTCTTATGGCTACACCTTC
CDR3: CASSYSRSYGYTF

J: TRBJ1-2
V: TRBV4-1
D: TRBD1
DNA: TGCGCCAGCAGCACGCAGACAGGGAACACATATGGCTACACCTTC
CDR3: CASSTQTGNTYGYTF

J: TRBJ2-1
V: TRBV7-9
D: TRBD1
DNA: TGTGCCAGCAGCTACTCCCACAGGGGAAGTGAGCAGTTCTTC
CDR3: CASSYSHRGSEQFF

J: TRBJ1-2
V: TRBV7-2
D: .
DNA: TGTGCCAGCAGCTTATGGGGCAGGGGAGACTATGGCTACACCTTC
CDR3: CASSLWGRGDYGYTF

J: TRBJ2-1
V: TRBV18
D: TRBD2
DNA: TGTGCCAGCTCACCAGATCTGGGACTAGCGAACGACAATGAGCAGTTCTTC
CDR3: CASSPDLGLANDNEQFF

J: TRBJ1-2
V: TRBV18
D: TRBD1
DNA: TGTGCCAGCTCACTAACAGGGGACTCGGGCTACACCTTC
CDR3: CASSLTGDSGYTF